This T cell receptor (beta chain) was sequenced for a study of PD-1 blockade in classical Hodgkin lymphoma. Study findings and constraints: By C4D1, diversity of CD4+ TCRs had risen significantly, whereas that of CD8+ TCRs had not. Any patient who commenced nivolumab under 1 year after ASCT was excluded. Before treatment, complete responders showed about the same diversity as newly diagnosed patients. Newly diagnosed patients had baseline TCR diversity that was reportedly lower than that of healthy donors.

Assay: immunoSEQ multiplex PCR; the TCRdb copy retains only in-frame clones and omits some. Among just over 35,000 clones listed, approximately 69% were seen once. After autologous stem cell transplantation all patients relapsed, and prior brentuximab vedotin exposure differed between cohorts. For this clone: The antigen is unknown.

Trimming took off 1 base at V and 9 bases at J, with 7 bases between the two ends. This CDR3 has 12 residues. Looked up from germline, CDR1 is SGHTA and CDR2 is FQGNSA. The rearrangement links TRBV7-2 to TRBJ2-1; D not resolved. Sequenced here: peripheral blood mononuclear cells (PBMCs), sampled before the second cycle of nivolumab. This receptor was obtained from a human donor with classical Hodgkin lymphoma. CDR3 DNA: TGTGCCAGCAGCTTAGAGTTGGGTGAGCAGTTCTTC. Residues: CASSLELGEQFF.